This TCR beta chain was captured by sequencing in a study of shared clonotypes between healthy human individuals. The wider study: The donor pool was made up of a couple of women and a few men aged 18 to 49.

Those who donated were healthy HIV-negative adults, with no recent acute infections or vaccinations reported. A deep-level run was used for the assay. TCRdb's table, derived via immunoSEQ multiplex PCR, lists solely in-frame clones and lacks some. The sample has about 2.4 million clones, more than 80% seen once. The sample was naive CD4+ T cells sorted from blood. Subset reported: CD45RA+ positively selected. This receptor was taken from a man aged 18 to 30 in good health.

CDR3 sequence reads: CASSQGLAGRSGELFF. The CDR3 region has the DNA TGCGCCAGCAGCCAGGGACTAGCGGGGAGGTCCGGGGAGCTGTTTTTT. J is TRBJ2-2 and V is TRBV4-1, with 13 bases matching TRBD2. The CDR3 sequence is 16 residues long. J gave up 6 bases and V 3 bases, and 4 bases lay outside the gene matches. CDR1 and CDR2 (germline): MGHRA, YSYEKL.